This is a list of T cell receptor beta chains from one sample in a study of T cells after yellow fever vaccination. One entry per CDR3 protein, called by TCRdb with MiXCR from the 5' RACE reads. The sample yields about 320,000 distinct CDR3 sequences, around 7.3% seen once. The sequenced sample was PBMCs, obtained more than 35 days after the first yellow fever vaccination. The receptors derive from a young man who received the YFV17D yellow fever vaccine. CDR3s include the opening cysteine and the closing phenylalanine or tryptophan. A D gene is named only where the DNA matches it firmly. Not all rows give a size; the values are once, few, many and, for expanded clones, a class.

CASSQDSQGGYTF TGTGCCAGCTCCCAGGACAGCCAGGGCGGCTACACCTTC TRBJ1-2 TRBV18 . few
CASSQGFETQYF TGTGCCAGCAGCCAGGGGTTCGAGACCCAGTACTTC TRBJ2-5 TRBV9 . .
CASRDRGTQETQYF TGTGCCAGCAGGGACCGGGGGACGCAAGAGACCCAGTACTTC TRBJ2-5 TRBV6-1 . few
CSVVSGSETQYF TGCAGCGTTGTGTCGGGTTCGGAGACCCAGTACTTC TRBJ2-5 TRBV29-1 . once
CASSLLDEQFF TGTGCCAGCAGCTTATTGGATGAGCAGTTCTTC TRBJ2-1 TRBV7-2 . few
CSVEGPTGAPGNTIYF TGCAGCGTTGAAGGGCCAACAGGGGCTCCTGGAAACACCATATATTTT TRBJ1-3 TRBV29-1 TRBD1 .
CASREGLSYNSPLHF TGCGCCAGCAGAGAAGGACTCTCCTATAATTCACCCCTCCACTTT TRBJ1-6 TRBV4-3 . .
CASSRDSNEKLFF TGTGCCAGCAGTAGGGACAGTAATGAAAAACTGTTTTTT TRBJ1-4 TRBV7-9 TRBD1 many
CASSFIGLSTDTQYF TGTGCCAGCAGCTTTATAGGCCTTAGCACAGATACGCAGTATTTT TRBJ2-3 TRBV5-4 . few
CASSVEFGRGTNEQFF TGTGCCAGCAGCGTAGAGTTCGGGCGGGGGACGAATGAGCAGTTCTTC TRBJ2-1 TRBV9 TRBD2 .
CSGVGYMAKPEQFF TGCAGCGGGGTGGGTTACATGGCAAAGCCTGAGCAGTTCTTC TRBJ2-1 TRBV29-1 . few
CASSAIRGGRTQYF TGTGCCAGCAGCGCCATAAGAGGGGGCCGAACCCAGTACTTC TRBJ2-5 TRBV7-9 TRBD1 many
CASSSPSGVITEAFF TGTGCCAGCAGCTCGCCCTCCGGGGTGATCACTGAAGCTTTCTTT TRBJ1-1 TRBV7-9 . .
CASSSRSDSGTGELFF TGTGCCAGCAGCTCTAGGAGCGATTCAGGCACCGGGGAGCTGTTTTTT TRBJ2-2 TRBV5-4 . few
CATSRDKGWDEKLFF TGTGCCACCAGCAGAGATAAGGGCTGGGATGAAAAACTGTTTTTT TRBJ1-4 TRBV15 . many
CASSRTGGSTEAFF TGTGCCAGCAGCCGGACAGGGGGCTCGACTGAAGCTTTCTTT TRBJ1-1 TRBV6-2/TRBV6-3 TRBD1 few
CASSSVLAGNEQFF TGTGCCAGCAGCTCCGTACTAGCGGGCAATGAGCAGTTCTTC TRBJ2-1 TRBV7-2 TRBD2 .
CASSLSDEYDQPQHF TGTGCCAGCAGTTTGAGTGACGAGTACGATCAGCCCCAGCATTTT TRBJ1-5 TRBV12-3/TRBV12-4 . few
CASSRNVAGYGYTF TGTGCCAGCAGCCGAAACGTTGCGGGATATGGCTACACCTTC TRBJ1-2 TRBV7-2 . .
CASSSHLTTGRGTGELFF TGTGCCAGCAGCTCTCACCTGACGACAGGGCGGGGAACCGGGGAGCTGTTTTTT TRBJ2-2 TRBV11-2 . .
CASSEARVHTQYF TGTGCCAGCAGTGAAGCGCGTGTACATACGCAGTATTTT TRBJ2-3 TRBV2 . .
CASSYSVRGYQPQHF TGTGCCAGCAGTTACTCTGTCAGGGGGTATCAGCCCCAGCATTTT TRBJ1-5 TRBV6-2/TRBV6-3 TRBD1 many
CASSLALGGNQPQHF TGTGCCAGCAGTTTAGCTCTAGGGGGCAATCAGCCCCAGCATTTT TRBJ1-5 TRBV12-3/TRBV12-4 . many
CSARDSGGHATDTQYF TGCAGTGCTAGAGATAGCGGGGGCCACGCCACAGATACGCAGTATTTT TRBJ2-3 TRBV20-1 TRBD2 .
CASSPGTSGGAVNTGELFF TGTGCCAGCAGCCCCGGGACTAGCGGGGGGGCCGTGAACACCGGGGAGCTGTTTTTT TRBJ2-2 TRBV12-3/TRBV12-4 TRBD2 few
CASSLMVLGSTDTQYF TGTGCCAGCAGCTTGATGGTGCTGGGGAGCACAGATACGCAGTATTTT TRBJ2-3 TRBV5-4 . .
CASRETGGSYGYTF TGTGCCAGCAGGGAAACAGGGGGAAGTTACGGCTACACCTTC TRBJ1-2 TRBV7-2 TRBD1 .
CASSQGPTYGYTF TGCGCCAGCAGCCAAGGTCCGACCTATGGCTACACCTTC TRBJ1-2 TRBV4-1 . .